This is a list of T cell receptor beta chains from one sample in a study of blood T cell repertoires in COVID-19. Sequenced by immunoSEQ multiplex PCR; TCRdb stores in-frame clones only, minus some. This sample has about 150,000 clones, with roughly nine tenths found just once. Sequencing input: peripheral blood. Source of these receptors: a woman aged 35 to 49 with acute or convalescent COVID-19. CDR3s include the opening cysteine and the closing phenylalanine or tryptophan. D genes are given only for firm matches. Clone size is shown for a subset of rows, as once, few, many or a class of expanded clone.

d_call	cdr3_length	clone_size	j_call	v_call	cdr3_aa	cdr3_nt
TRBD2	14	.	TRBJ2-7	TRBV27	CASSFSGSSYEQYF	TGTGCCAGCAGTTTTAGCGGGAGCTCCTACGAGCAGTACTTC
.	16	.	TRBJ1-4	TRBV9	CASSVDQGTTNEKLFF	TGTGCCAGCAGCGTAGACCAGGGAACAACTAATGAAAAACTGTTTTTT
.	12	.	TRBJ1-4	TRBV29-1	CTEGGRGEKLFF	TGCACCGAGGGGGGTAGGGGGGAAAAACTGTTTTTT
TRBD1	16	.	TRBJ2-5	TRBV11-3	CASSSRQGEYQETQYF	TGTGCCAGCAGCTCAAGACAGGGAGAGTACCAAGAGACCCAGTACTTC
TRBD1	14	.	TRBJ2-5	TRBV2	CASTGDRVQETQYF	TGTGCCAGCACGGGGGACAGGGTCCAAGAGACCCAGTACTTC
TRBD2	17	.	TRBJ2-7	TRBV14	CASSQDSPGLAGREQYF	TGTGCCAGCAGCCAAGATTCGCCAGGTCTAGCGGGACGCGAGCAGTACTTC
.	15	.	TRBJ2-3	TRBV21-1	CASSKVSAGESTQYF	TGTGCCAGCAGCAAAGTCTCAGCGGGAGAGAGTACGCAGTATTTT
TRBD1	19	.	TRBJ2-5	TRBV4-1	CASSQAAPGQGGPLETQYF	TGCGCCAGCAGCCAAGCAGCGCCGGGACAGGGGGGCCCTCTAGAGACCCAGTACTTC
.	14	.	TRBJ2-2	TRBV28	CAIPGGGRTGELFF	TGTGCCATCCCGGGGGGCGGACGTACCGGGGAGCTGTTTTTT
.	16	.	TRBJ2-1	TRBV5-1	CASSLGGSKVYNEQFF	TGCGCCAGCAGCTTGGGAGGCTCCAAGGTATACAATGAGCAGTTCTTC
TRBD2	19	once	TRBJ2-7	TRBV6-4	CASSDPEDAGDPETDEQYF	TGTGCCAGCAGTGACCCGGAAGATGCGGGAGACCCAGAAACGGACGAGCAGTACTTC
TRBD1	15	.	TRBJ2-7	TRBV9	CASSVYETGEYEQYF	TGTGCCAGCAGCGTATACGAGACAGGGGAGTACGAGCAGTACTTC
.	13	.	TRBJ2-5	TRBV7-2	CASSLGQQETQYF	TGTGCCAGCAGCTTAGGACAGCAAGAGACCCAGTACTTC